A single sample gave rise to the 3 T cell receptor beta chains below, sequenced in a study of blood T cell repertoires in COVID-19. TCRdb's table, derived via immunoSEQ multiplex PCR, lists solely in-frame clones and lacks some. The sample lists some 530,000 clones; 70% to 90% were seen once. Sequencing was done on a sample of peripheral blood. These TCRs come from a human donor in a cohort sampled during active COVID-19.

The chain links TRBV15 to TRBJ1-2; no reliable D call. V was shortened by 0 bases and J by 0 bases, with 11 bases between the two germline ends. Per germline, CDR1 LNHNV and CDR2 YYDKDF (reference sequence). The CDR3 runs 16 residues. CDR3 bases: TGTGCCACCAGCAGAGATTATCAGGCCGCTAACTATGGCTACACCTTC. It translates to CATSRDYQAANYGYTF.

In the case of this clone: Other nucleotide sequences from this sample produce the same CDR3. J is TRBJ1-5 and V is TRBV19; 7 nucleotides match TRBD1. CDR1 is LNHDA, CDR2 SQIVND, per germline (reference sequence). The CDR3 totals 13 residues. Losses at the gene ends were 6 bases for V and 5 bases for J; bases not matched to a gene: 4. CDR3 nucleotide sequence: TGTGCCAGTAGGAGGCAGGGGGATCAGCCCCAGCATTTT. Its protein is CASRRQGDQPQHF.

V gene TRBV7-9 combines with J gene TRBJ2-1; 8 positions agree with TRBD1. CDR1 SEHNR and CDR2 FQNEAQ come from the germline V gene (reference sequence). The CDR3 has 16 amino acids. With 5 bases clipped from V and 2 bases from J, the junction kept 8 bases outside the gene matches. CDR3 sequence: CASSPWTGSPYNEQFF. The CDR3 DNA reads TGTGCCAGCAGCCCTTGGACAGGGTCACCCTACAATGAGCAGTTCTTC.